Listed here are 5 T cell receptor beta chains from one sample, sequenced in a study of technical replicates of blood from a few donors. Assay: immunoSEQ multiplex PCR; the TCRdb copy retains only in-frame clones and omits some. The repertoire consists of 75,000 to 100,000 clones, with 94% occurring once and the leading ten covering 0.35% to 0.4%. The material sequenced was T cells isolated from PBMCs. The receptors derive from a human donor in good health.

This clone was counted a single time. The rearrangement links TRBV21-1 to TRBJ2-7; the D segment call TRBD1 is taken from the table without a DNA check. TRBV21-1 constitutes a pseudogene. The CDR3 has 14 residues. The CDR3 sequence is CASSRDSTSYEQYF. CDR3 in DNA: TGTGCCAGCAGCCGGGACAGCACTTCCTACGAGCAGTACTTC.

The J gene is TRBJ1-2, the V gene TRBV19; no definite D call. Per germline, CDR1 LNHDA and CDR2 SQIVND (reference sequence). The length of the CDR3 is 12 residues. V was shortened by 3 bases and J by 8 bases, with 10 bases between the two germline ends. The CDR3 is CASSMREGGYTF. The CDR3 nucleotides are TGTGCCAGTAGTATGAGGGAGGGAGGCTACACCTTC.

A single count supports this clone. V gene TRBV29-1 combines with J gene TRBJ2-1; D is unresolved. Germline loops: CDR1 SQVTM, CDR2 ANQGSEA. V shed 4 bases and J shed 5 bases, with 6 bases lying between them. CDR3 length: 11 amino acids. The CDR3 sequence: CSVGTDNEQFF. The CDR3 DNA sequence: TGCAGCGTTGGTACAGACAATGAGCAGTTCTTC.

The gene calls are TRBV19 and TRBJ2-3; no clear D. The length of the CDR3 is 15 residues. The V and J ends lost 6 bases and 2 bases respectively, with 15 bases between them. Germline assignment: CDR1 LNHDA and CDR2 SQIVND (reference sequence). The DNA for the CDR3 is TGTGCCAGTAGGGCTGACACCTCGGTCACAGATACGCAGTATTTT. The encoded protein is CASRADTSVTDTQYF. Based on the CDR3 plus reference TRBV19 and TRBJ2-3, the full variable domain is DGGITQSPKYLFRKEGQNVTLSCEQNLNHDAMYWYRQDPGQGLRLIYYSQIVNDFQKGDIAEGYSVSREKKESFPLTVTSAQKNPTAFYLCASRADTSVTDTQYFGPGTRLTVL.

This chain connects TRBV9 to TRBJ1-4; D gene ambiguous. Trimming took off 4 bases at V and 0 bases at J, with 7 bases between the two ends. The CDR3 is made up of 14 amino acids. Germline V gives CDR1 SGDLS, CDR2 YYNGEE. CDR3 in amino acids: CASSSSATNEKLFF. The CDR3 DNA sequence: TGTGCCAGCAGCTCCAGTGCAACTAATGAAAAACTGTTTTTT.